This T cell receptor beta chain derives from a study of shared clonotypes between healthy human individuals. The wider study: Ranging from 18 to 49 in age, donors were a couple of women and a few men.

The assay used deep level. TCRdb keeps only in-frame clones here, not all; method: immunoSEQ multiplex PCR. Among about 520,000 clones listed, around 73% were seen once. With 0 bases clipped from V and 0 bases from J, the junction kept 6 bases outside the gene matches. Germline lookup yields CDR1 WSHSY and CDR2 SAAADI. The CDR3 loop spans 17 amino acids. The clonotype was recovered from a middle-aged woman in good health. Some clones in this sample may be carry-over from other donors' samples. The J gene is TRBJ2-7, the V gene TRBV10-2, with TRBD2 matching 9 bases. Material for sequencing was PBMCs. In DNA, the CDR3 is TGCGCCAGCAGTGAGTCCACGGGGACTAGCACCTCCTACGAGCAGTACTTC. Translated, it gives CASSESTGTSTSYEQYF.